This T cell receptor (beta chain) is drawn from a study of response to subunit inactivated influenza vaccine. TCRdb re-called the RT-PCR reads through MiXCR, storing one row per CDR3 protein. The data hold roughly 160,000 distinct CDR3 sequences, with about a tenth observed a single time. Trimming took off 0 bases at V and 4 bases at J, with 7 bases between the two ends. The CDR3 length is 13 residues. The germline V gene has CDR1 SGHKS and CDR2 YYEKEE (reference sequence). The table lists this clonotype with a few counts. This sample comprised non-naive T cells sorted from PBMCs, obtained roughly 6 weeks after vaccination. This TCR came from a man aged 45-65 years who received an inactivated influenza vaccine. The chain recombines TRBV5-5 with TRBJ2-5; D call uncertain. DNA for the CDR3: TGTGCCAGCAGCTTGGAGGACCTAGAGACCCAGTACTTC. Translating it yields CASSLEDLETQYF.